This T cell receptor beta chain was sequenced in a study of CD8 T cells in ankylosing spondylitis. This CDR3 contains 16 residues. The germline V gene has CDR1 DFQATT and CDR2 SNEGSKA (reference sequence). The V gene lost 3 bases and the J gene lost 2 bases, with 17 bases spanning the gap. This clonotype was found many times. The antigen remains undetermined. Quantitative 5'-RACE with molecular barcodes generated TCR beta libraries. TCRdb redid the calling of the 5' RACE reads with MiXCR, one entry per CDR3 protein. The data show 45,000 to 60,000 distinct CDR3 sequences, 6.5% to 8% seen once. General study results and limits: Seven or eight highly homologous variants formed a TCR beta motif that appeared characteristic of ankylosing spondylitis blood.

The receptor was isolated from a female donor with ankylosing spondylitis or in good health (not recorded which). The J gene is TRBJ2-1, the V gene TRBV20-1; the D is unclear. The specimen sequenced was blood, either unsorted or a sorted T cell fraction (not recorded which). CDR3 sequence (DNA): TGCAGTGCTAGCCCCCAGTACTATCTAACCTACAATGAGCAGTTCTTC. It encodes CSASPQYYLTYNEQFF.